These 29 T cell receptor beta chains were sequenced from one sample in a study of blood T cell repertoires in COVID-19. Sequenced by immunoSEQ multiplex PCR; TCRdb stores in-frame clones only, minus some. Among 150,000 to 200,000 clones listed, roughly three quarters were seen once. Sequenced input: peripheral blood. All receptors come from a man aged 55-75 years with active or convalescent COVID-19.

This clone came up a few times. This chain connects TRBV6-6 to TRBJ1-2, with no clear D. From germline, CDR1 is MNHNY and CDR2 SVGAGI (reference sequence). Trimming shortened V by 2 bases and J by 1 base, and 14 bases separated the two germline ends. The CDR3 is made up of 16 amino acids. The CDR3 loop reads CASSYGGRGVNYGYTF. The CDR3 nucleotides are TGTGCCAGCAGTTACGGAGGCAGAGGTGTTAACTATGGCTACACCTTC.

This sequence joins TRBV30 and TRBJ2-1; 16 bases line up with TRBD2. The V and J ends lost 4 bases and 7 bases, in that order; junction bases with no gene match: 10. The CDR3 spans 17 residues. Germline lookup yields CDR1 GTSNPN and CDR2 SVGIG (reference sequence). Written as DNA, the CDR3 is TGTGCCTGGAATCGGGGGACTAGCGGGAGGGGTAGAAATGAGCAGTTCTTC. It encodes CAWNRGTSGRGRNEQFF.

The CDR3 protein is CASSDSHRGPAFF. The CDR3 nucleotides read TGTGCCAGCAGTGACAGTCACAGGGGGCCCGCTTTCTTT. The chain employs TRBV6-4 and TRBJ1-1; 9 nucleotides match TRBD1. V lost 2 bases to trimming and J lost 11 bases; unmatched junction nucleotides: 6. Germline CDR1 is MRHNA and CDR2 is SNTAGT. This CDR3 has 13 amino acids.

This clone was recorded a few times. The chain uses TRBV28 and TRBJ2-1; 10 bases are shared with TRBD2. Germline assignment: CDR1 MDHEN and CDR2 SYDVKM. Germline trimming cut 2 bases from V and 7 bases from J; bases unmatched to any gene: 11. The CDR3 consists of 17 residues. DNA of the CDR3: TGTGCCAGCAGTTTAACCCGAGGAGCGGGAGGGCGTAATGAGCAGTTCTTC. Its translation: CASSLTRGAGGRNEQFF.

The V call is TRBV29-1, the J call TRBJ2-1; no clear D. V lost 7 bases to trimming and J lost 4 bases, with 14 bases between them. The CDR3 contains 13 residues. The germline V gene has CDR1 SQVTM and CDR2 ANQGSEA. CDR3 protein: CSAAPPRYNEQFF. The DNA of the CDR3 is TGCAGCGCCGCGCCCCCGAGATACAATGAGCAGTTCTTC.

The chain combines TRBV5-5 with TRBJ2-5, with 14 bases identical to TRBD2. Germline V gene data show CDR1 as SGHKS and CDR2 as YYEKEE (reference sequence). With V trimmed by 3 bases and J by 5 bases, 6 bases remained unmatched. This CDR3 region has 16 residues. CDR3 loop: CASSSRLAGGRETQYF. In DNA, the CDR3 is TGTGCCAGCAGCTCGCGACTAGCGGGAGGGCGGGAGACCCAGTACTTC.

This clone was counted only a few times. DNA of the CDR3: TGTGCCATCAGTGAGGTGTCCGGGGCTGAAGCTTTCTTT. It is translated as CAISEVSGAEAFF. This rearrangement joins TRBV10-3 to TRBJ1-1; no clear D. This CDR3 spans 13 amino acids. Trimming removed 2 bases at V and 6 bases at J, with 10 bases between. CDR1 is ENHRY and CDR2 is SYGVKD in the germline V gene.

The V call is TRBV11-3, the J call TRBJ2-6, with no clear D. This CDR3 has 15 residues. Deletions cut 4 bases from V and 0 bases from J, with 7 bases between. Germline CDR1 SGHNT, CDR2 YENEEA. The CDR3 sequence: CASSSRSSGANVLTF. CDR3 nucleotides: TGTGCCAGCAGCTCGAGGTCCTCTGGGGCCAACGTCCTGACTTTC.

The V call is TRBV10-3, the J call TRBJ1-5, with D possibly being TRBD1 (5 bases). Per the germline V gene, CDR1 is ENHRY and CDR2 is SYGVKD. This CDR3 comprises 13 residues. V was shortened by 9 bases and J by 5 bases, with 14 bases between the two germline ends. In DNA, the CDR3 is TGTGCCATGGGGACTTCCTACGATCAGCCCCAGCATTTT. The encoded protein is CAMGTSYDQPQHF.

The J gene is TRBJ2-3, the V gene TRBV3-1 (or the pseudogene TRBV3-2); 7 nucleotides match TRBD2. After removal of 1 base from V and 6 bases from J, the junction contained 7 bases not matched to a gene. The CDR3 contains 15 residues. CDR1 and CDR2 (germline): LGHDT, YNNKEL (reference sequence). CDR3 amino acids: CASSQGGGRVDTQYF. The CDR3 nucleotides are TGTGCCAGCAGCCAAGGGGGCGGGAGAGTTGATACGCAGTATTTT.

The genes are TRBV7-2 and TRBJ1-4; tentative D call: TRBD1 (5 bases). Trimming removed 3 bases at V and 7 bases at J, with 12 bases between. The V gene's germline CDR1 is SGHTA and CDR2 FQGNSA. The CDR3 is made up of 14 amino acids. This chain's CDR3 is CASSLGGAGEKLFF. In DNA, the CDR3 is TGTGCCAGCAGCTTGGGGGGAGCCGGTGAAAAACTGTTTTTT.

The chain couples TRBV6-6 to TRBJ2-1; D remains ambiguous. The V gene lost 8 bases and the J gene lost 3 bases, with 11 bases spanning the gap. The germline V gene encodes CDR1 MNHNY and CDR2 SVGAGI (reference sequence). The CDR3 runs to 13 residues. In nucleotides, the CDR3 is TGTGCCAGCGCGACTGTCCGCTACAATGAGCAGTTCTTC. It encodes CASATVRYNEQFF.

This chain connects TRBV29-1 to TRBJ2-1; 13 bases match TRBD2. Per the germline V gene, CDR1 is SQVTM and CDR2 is ANQGSEA. The CDR3 is made up of 15 amino acids. The ends lost 6 bases at V and 7 bases at J; junction bases unmatched: 9. For the CDR3, the DNA is TGCAGCGTGGGAGGACTAGCGGGAGTTAGGAATGAGCAGTTCTTC. Its translation is CSVGGLAGVRNEQFF.

V usage is TRBV5-6 and J usage is TRBJ1-5, with D perhaps TRBD1 (5 bases). V was trimmed by 0 bases and J by 9 bases, leaving 19 bases between them. The CDR3 consists of 16 residues. Germline values: CDR1 SGHDT, CDR2 YYEEEE. The CDR3 sequence is CASSLGIGAPSGPQHF. DNA of the CDR3: TGTGCCAGCAGCTTGGGAATAGGGGCGCCATCGGGGCCCCAGCATTTT.

V and J are TRBV19 and TRBJ1-4; D remains ambiguous. The CDR3 is 12 residues long. Germline lookup yields CDR1 LNHDA and CDR2 SQIVND (reference sequence). V dropped 2 bases and J dropped 8 bases, with 6 bases sitting between them. CDR3 bases: TGTGCCAGTAGTATATTTGGCGAAAAACTGTTTTTT. It specifies CASSIFGEKLFF.

This sequence joins TRBV14 and TRBJ1-2; TRBD1 might be the D (5 bases). Trimming stripped 1 base from V and 8 bases from J, with 17 bases between. The CDR3 length is 15 residues. CDR1 is SGHDN and CDR2 is FVKESK in the germline V gene. CDR3: CASSQVLAGLRGYTF. DNA for the CDR3: TGTGCCAGCAGCCAAGTCCTAGCGGGACTACGGGGCTACACCTTC.

V and J are TRBV4-3 and TRBJ2-7, with TRBD2 matching 7 bases. The CDR3 covers 16 residues. Germline trimming cut 0 bases from V and 5 bases from J; bases unmatched to any gene: 10. Germline CDR1 and CDR2: LGHNA and YSLEER. The CDR3 region is CASSQDAAGAANEQYF. CDR3 nucleotide sequence: TGCGCCAGCAGCCAAGATGCGGCGGGAGCGGCAAACGAGCAGTACTTC.

This clone was detected once. The rearrangement joins TRBV10-3 to TRBJ2-3, with 14 bases lining up with TRBD2. Germline trimming cut 6 bases from V and 2 bases from J; bases unmatched to any gene: 1. The CDR3 extends over 15 amino acids. CDR1 and CDR2 from the germline V gene are ENHRY and SYGVKD. The CDR3 DNA is TGTGCCATCAGGGGACTAGCGGGAGACACAGATACGCAGTATTTT. As protein: CAIRGLAGDTDTQYF.

This clone showed up just once. The gene calls are TRBV7-9 and TRBJ2-3; D possibly corresponds to TRBD1 (6 bases). Looked up from germline, CDR1 is SEHNR and CDR2 is FQNEAQ (reference sequence). This CDR3 contains 14 residues. Trimming cost V 5 bases and J 5 bases, with 14 bases left between them. The CDR3 reads CASSRIIGGDTQYF. For the CDR3, the DNA is TGTGCCAGCAGCCGGATCATAGGGGGAGATACGCAGTATTTT.

The chain carries TRBV30 and TRBJ1-1, with D tentatively TRBD1 (6 bases). Trimming removed 8 bases from V and 2 bases from J, with 15 bases in between. The CDR3 runs to 13 residues. Germline V gene sequence: CDR1 GTSNPN, CDR2 SVGIG (reference sequence). The CDR3 protein is CAGHRDTNTEAFF. CDR3 in DNA: TGTGCCGGACACCGGGACACCAACACTGAAGCTTTCTTT.

The chain recombines TRBV9 with TRBJ2-2; 7 nucleotides agree with TRBD1. V gave up 3 bases and J gave up 3 bases; unmatched junction bases: 17. This CDR3 comprises 19 residues. Germline loops: CDR1 SGDLS, CDR2 YYNGEE. CDR3 sequence (DNA): TGTGCCAGCAGCGCCCTCCAGGGGGTGAAGGGGGCGGACACCGGGGAGCTGTTTTTT. Protein product: CASSALQGVKGADTGELFF.

V gene TRBV6-2 or TRBV6-3 combines with J gene TRBJ2-7, with D maybe TRBD2 (5 bases). This CDR3 contains 15 residues. V shed 4 bases and J shed 2 bases, with 15 bases lying between them. Germline loops: CDR1 MNHEY, CDR2 SVGEGT. Here the CDR3 reads CASSSFGLGAYEQYF. CDR3 DNA: TGTGCCAGCAGTTCGTTTGGTCTCGGGGCCTACGAGCAGTACTTC.

The chain uses TRBV10-3 and TRBJ1-2; TRBD1 is a possible D gene (6 bases). Trimming took 4 bases from V and 6 from J, leaving 12 bases between them. This CDR3 is built from 13 residues. Germline loops: CDR1 ENHRY, CDR2 SYGVKD. CDR3 sequence: CAISVRGDDGYTF. DNA for the CDR3: TGTGCCATCAGTGTCAGGGGCGATGATGGCTACACCTTC.

This chain joins TRBV5-1 and TRBJ1-6, with 7 bases lining up with TRBD1. Germline CDR1 and CDR2: SGHRS and YFSETQ. Germline trimming cut 4 bases from V and 7 bases from J; bases unmatched to any gene: 8. The CDR3 is 15 residues long. The CDR3 DNA reads as TGCGCCAGCAGCACGGGCGGGACAGAGAATTCACCCCTCCACTTT. Its translation is CASSTGGTENSPLHF.

The chain has TRBV15 and TRBJ2-5, with TRBD1 matching 8 bases. Germline assignment: CDR1 LNHNV and CDR2 YYDKDF (reference sequence). The CDR3 is made up of 16 amino acids. V was pared by 0 bases and J by 5 bases, with 8 bases of the junction left unmatched. The CDR3 sequence: CATSRDEDRERETQYF. CDR3 nucleotide sequence: TGTGCCACCAGCAGAGATGAGGACAGGGAGCGGGAGACCCAGTACTTC.

This clone is a singleton in its sample. Other DNA sequences in this specimen translate into the identical CDR3. Here the CDR3 DNA reads TGCGCCAGCAGCCAGGGACTAGTGGGGGAGACCCAGTACTTC. Translation gives CASSQGLVGETQYF. This rearrangement joins TRBV4-3 to TRBJ2-5; 8 bases line up with TRBD2. J gave up 5 bases and V 3 bases, and 5 bases lay outside the gene matches. Germline CDR1 reads LGHNA; CDR2 reads YSLEER. There are 14 residues in the CDR3.

V is TRBV7-8 and J is TRBJ2-2, with 10 bases fitting TRBD1. Germline values: CDR1 SGHVS, CDR2 FQNEAQ. V dropped 5 bases and J dropped 10; count of bases not matched to a gene: 16. The length of the CDR3 is 17 residues. The DNA of the CDR3 is TGTGCCAGCAGCCTAGAGCTCCCGACAGGGGGCGGAGAGGAGCTGTTTTTT. The encoded protein is CASSLELPTGGGEELFF.

The chain links TRBV4-3 to TRBJ2-3; TRBD2 is a possible D gene (6 bases). Germline assignment: CDR1 LGHNA and CDR2 YSLEER. Between the trimmed V and J ends, which lost 2 bases and 4 bases, there was a span of 16 bases. The CDR3 has 16 residues. The CDR3 nucleotides are TGCGCCAGCAGCCAATCCGGAGCTCGGAGGGCAGATACGCAGTATTTT. Amino acids: CASSQSGARRADTQYF.

The chain has TRBV9 and TRBJ2-2; D is possibly TRBD1 (6 bases). V dropped 4 bases and J dropped 0 bases, with 16 bases sitting between them. This CDR3 contains 17 residues. The germline CDR1 and CDR2 sequences are SGDLS and YYNGEE. CDR3 in DNA: TGTGCCAGCAGCCCTTTGGTCTCAGGGGCGAACACCGGGGAGCTGTTTTTT. Translating it yields CASSPLVSGANTGELFF.